This T cell receptor (beta chain) was recovered during a study of shared clonotypes between healthy human individuals. Data came from immunoSEQ multiplex PCR; TCRdb stores just in-frame clones and leaves some out. The sample carries some 1.5 million clones, about 98% recorded once. This clone was counted a single time. Germline V CDR1 and CDR2: MNHNS, SASEGT. This CDR3 contains 14 residues. The V segment lost 6 bases and the J segment 4 bases; nucleotides outside the gene matches: 4. This clonotype was sampled from a man aged 30 to 39 in good health. The chain uses TRBV6-1 and TRBJ1-1; 11 bases agree with TRBD1. The sample taken for sequencing was naive CD4+ T cells sorted from blood. The subset: CD45RA+ positively selected. The CDR3 bases are TGTGCCAGCAGAGGGACAGGGGGTTTCACTGAAGCTTTCTTT. Protein sequence: CASRGTGGFTEAFF.